This TCR beta chain was identified during a study of shared clonotypes between healthy human individuals. TCRdb keeps only in-frame clones here, not all; method: immunoSEQ multiplex PCR. The table lists approximately 980,000 clones, over 60% of them singletons. The sequence came from a man aged 18 to 29 in good health. Sequenced: memory CD4+ T cells sorted from blood. Subset in this sample: CD45RA-negative fraction.

The CDR3 coding sequence is TGTGCCAGCAGCTTGGGAGCGCCTAGTGGGATCGGGGAGCTGTTTTTT. Its protein is CASSLGAPSGIGELFF. The chain carries TRBV5-5 and TRBJ2-2; D call uncertain. Germline V CDR1 and CDR2: SGHKS, YYEKEE (reference sequence). V lost 0 bases and J lost 7, with 16 bases in between. The CDR3 is 16 residues long.